This TCR beta chain was sequenced in a study of Tregs in tolerant kidney transplant recipients. General study points: For some patients, primers changed over time, blocking nucleotide-level comparison. The most relevant donor-specific Treg TCRbeta repertoire apparently came from expansion with activated donor B cells. Antigen-driven expansion was suggested because donor-specific Tregs expanded more than all Tregs in tolerant patients.

The V and J ends lost 4 bases and 1 base, in that order; junction bases with no gene match: 9. This CDR3 region has 16 residues. Per the germline V gene, CDR1 is SGDLS and CDR2 is YYNGEE. Recipients received nonmyeloablative bone marrow transplants from related graft donors, with transient mixed chimerism. CD4+CD25+CD127- Tregs, CD4+CD25- non-Tregs, CD4 and CD8 cells were sorted. Measured with immunoSEQ multiplex PCR; TCRdb has only the in-frame clones, and not every one. The table lists more than 70,000 clones, about 91% of them singletons. As regards this clone: As yet, its antigen is unknown.

V gene TRBV9 combines with J gene TRBJ2-3; TRBD2 matches at 7 bases. The sequence came from a human patient who received a combined kidney and bone marrow transplant. A subset of T cells may come from the graft donor. The source material was CD4+ T cells from blood (PBMCs), sampled 24 months after the transplant. CDR3: CASSPWTSGGTDTQYF. CDR3 DNA sequence: TGTGCCAGCAGCCCTTGGACTAGTGGAGGCACAGATACGCAGTATTTT. Using reference TRBV9 and TRBJ2-3 for the parts outside the CDR3, the full variable domain is DSGVTQTPKHLITATGQRVTLRCSPRSGDLSVYWYQQSLDQGLQFLIQYYNGEERAKGNILERFSAQQFPDLHSELNLSSLELGDSALYFCASSPWTSGGTDTQYFGPGTRLTVL.